The present T cell receptor (beta chain) was sequenced within a study of blood T cell repertoires in COVID-19. Across the whole study: T cells, B-cell-depleted T cells, or PBMCs provided the cDNA or gDNA that served as material.

Methods used by the authors: Counts of nucleated cells, estimated from reference gene primer amplification, were obtained. The protocol was immunoSEQ multiplex PCR, while the TCRdb copy is restricted to in-frame clones and leaves out a portion. The D gene and trimming were derived from the DNA, and the V and J assignments and clone size from that table. Seen here are around 160,000 clones, roughly 81% observed once, and the top ten hold roughly 8%. The specimen was peripheral blood. The receptor's source is a human donor with acute or convalescent COVID-19. The donor label of this sample is uncertain.

DNA for the CDR3: TGCGCCAGCAGCCTAAGAGCGGGGGGCACAGATACGCAGTATTTT. This encodes CASSLRAGGTDTQYF. The chain uses TRBV5-1 and TRBJ2-3; TRBD2 aligns across 8 bases. V shed 4 bases and J 1 base; nucleotides not matched to a gene: 5. CDR1 and CDR2 from the germline V gene are SGHRS and YFSETQ. CDR3 length: 15 amino acids.